Following are 31 T cell receptor beta chains from one sample sequenced in a study of T cell responses to AZD1222 COVID-19 vaccine. Repertoires were generated with immunoSEQ multiplex PCR, while TCRdb's copy carries only in-frame clones and drops some. The sample carries about 35,000 clones, more than 75% recorded once. Sample: peripheral blood, taken 28 days after the second AZD1222 dose. All receptors derive from an adult who received the AZD1222 COVID-19 vaccine.

The chain joins TRBV27 to TRBJ2-3; possibly TRBD2 for D (6 bases). Germline-derived CDR1 and CDR2 are MNHEY and SMNVEV (reference sequence). CDR3 length: 12 residues. The V end lost 4 bases, the J end lost 13 bases, and 15 bases lay between the germline ends. In DNA, the CDR3 is TGTGCCAGCAGTTCCCGGGCGTCGGGGGAGTATTTT. Protein: CASSSRASGEYF.

The CDR3 is CASSLSVTGTQYF. The CDR3 DNA is TGTGCCAGCAGCTTAAGCGTTACTGGGACCCAGTACTTC. V gene TRBV7-9 combines with J gene TRBJ2-5, with D unresolved. CDR1 SEHNR and CDR2 FQNEAQ come from the germline V gene (reference sequence). V gave up 2 bases and J gave up 7 bases, with 11 bases separating them. The CDR3 consists of 13 residues. The whole variable domain, remainder taken from reference TRBV7-9 and TRBJ2-5, is DTGVSQNPRHKITKRGQNVTFRCDPISEHNRLYWYRQTLGQGPEFLTYFQNEAQLEKSRLLSDRFSAERPKGSFSTLEIQRTEQGDSAMYLCASSLSVTGTQYFGPGTRLLVL.

The chain joins TRBV5-1 to TRBJ1-3, with D unresolved. V was clipped by 4 bases and J by 0 bases, with 5 bases between them. The CDR3 is made up of 13 amino acids. Germline loops: CDR1 SGHRS, CDR2 YFSETQ. The chain's CDR3 is CASSPSSGNTIYF. CDR3 in DNA: TGCGCCAGCAGCCCGAGCTCTGGAAACACCATATATTTT.

With regard to this clone: Other nucleotide sequences in the sample specify the same CDR3. The chain links TRBV5-6 to TRBJ1-2; possible D gene TRBD1, 5 bases. Trimming removed 0 bases from V and 7 bases from J, with 7 bases in between. Germline-derived CDR1 and CDR2 are SGHDT and YYEEEE. The CDR3 has 12 amino acids. CDR3 protein: CASSLVGGGYTF. Written as DNA, the CDR3 is TGTGCCAGCAGCTTGGTTGGGGGTGGCTACACCTTC.

The chain couples TRBV2 to TRBJ2-7, with D perhaps matching TRBD1 (6 bases). The V and J ends lost 8 bases and 2 bases respectively, with 22 bases between them. Germline V gene lookup returns CDR1 SNHLY and CDR2 FYNNEI. The CDR3 is 16 residues long. CDR3 nucleotide sequence: TGTGCCAGCCAGGACAGCCCCCGCCCAGGTCCCTACGAGCAGTACTTC. This encodes CASQDSPRPGPYEQYF.

The chain has TRBV6-4 and TRBJ1-2; D not certain. CDR1 is MRHNA, CDR2 SNTAGT, per germline. Trimming removed 3 bases from V and 4 bases from J, with 3 bases in between. The CDR3 runs to 11 residues. In nucleotides, the CDR3 is TGTGCCAGCAGTGATTCCTATGGCTACACCTTC. As protein: CASSDSYGYTF.

This chain connects TRBV7-2 to TRBJ1-4, with D unresolved. The CDR3 consists of 16 residues. Germline V gives CDR1 SGHTA, CDR2 FQGNSA. V was trimmed by 5 bases and J by 1 base, leaving 14 bases between them. The CDR3 nucleotides read TGTGCCAGCAGCCCCCACCCCGCGGGAACTAATGAAAAACTGTTTTTT. It specifies CASSPHPAGTNEKLFF.

The rearrangement uses TRBV7-8 and TRBJ1-5; tentative D call: TRBD1 (5 bases). Germline V gives CDR1 SGHVS, CDR2 FQNEAQ. The CDR3 extends over 14 amino acids. Trimming cost V 3 bases and J 9 bases, with 15 bases left between them. CDR3 nucleotides: TGTGCCAGCAGCTTTGACAGAGTCGTTGGGCCCCAGCATTTT. Protein: CASSFDRVVGPQHF.

The chain has TRBV6-5 and TRBJ1-2, with D perhaps matching TRBD1 (6 bases). The CDR3 length is 14 residues. Trimming stripped 7 bases from V and 4 bases from J, with 16 bases between. Germline CDR1 MNHEY, CDR2 SVGAGI. Here the CDR3 DNA reads TGTGCCAGCATGAACCGGGACATCCTCTATGGCTACACCTTC. Its protein is CASMNRDILYGYTF.

The rearrangement uses TRBV19 and TRBJ2-7, with 11 bases lining up with TRBD1. Germline V gives CDR1 LNHDA, CDR2 SQIVND (reference sequence). The CDR3 runs to 17 residues. V lost 3 bases to trimming and J lost 3 bases; unmatched junction nucleotides: 10. CDR3 bases: TGTGCCAGTAGTATTGGGACAGGGGGTGTTTCAGGCTACGAGCAGTACTTC. This gives the protein CASSIGTGGVSGYEQYF.

J is TRBJ2-1 and V is TRBV2; TRBD2 aligns across 10 bases. The ends lost 7 bases at V and 7 bases at J; junction bases unmatched: 4. The V gene's germline CDR1 is SNHLY and CDR2 FYNNEI. The CDR3 is 13 residues long. CDR3 sequence (DNA): TGTGCCAGCACCAGCGGGGGGGCAAATGAGCAGTTCTTC. Translated, it gives CASTSGGANEQFF. The complete variable domain, with remaining parts taken from reference TRBV2 and TRBJ2-1, reads EPEVTQTPSHQVTQMGQEVILRCVPISNHLYFYWYRQILGQKVEFLVSFYNNEISEKSEIFDDQFSVERPDGSNFTLKIRSTKLEDSAMYFCASTSGGANEQFFGPGTRLTVL.

The chain recombines TRBV7-2 with TRBJ2-7, with TRBD2 identical over 7 bases. The CDR3 is 14 amino acids. V dropped 3 bases and J dropped 4; count of bases not matched to a gene: 6. CDR1 SGHTA and CDR2 FQGNSA come from the germline V gene. Written as DNA, the CDR3 is TGTGCCAGCAGCTTCGGACTAGGAGGATACGAGCAGTACTTC. Translated, it gives CASSFGLGGYEQYF.

The V call is TRBV5-1, the J call TRBJ2-3; D remains unclear. Trimming took off 0 bases at V and 6 bases at J, with 14 bases between the two ends. CDR1 is SGHRS and CDR2 is YFSETQ in the germline V gene. This CDR3 region has 15 residues. The DNA of the CDR3 is TGCGCCAGCAGCTTGGGCCCCTCGAGGACGGATACGCAGTATTTT. This sequence encodes CASSLGPSRTDTQYF.

This sequence joins TRBV19 and TRBJ1-2; 8 nucleotides line up with TRBD1. The length of the CDR3 is 16 residues. Germline V gene data show CDR1 as LNHDA and CDR2 as SQIVND (reference sequence). The ends lost 4 bases at V and 2 bases at J; junction bases unmatched: 9. Here the CDR3 DNA reads TGTGCCAGTAGTACACCGGGACAGGTGAGCAACTATGGCTACACCTTC. Amino acid sequence: CASSTPGQVSNYGYTF.

The chain uses TRBV6-1 and TRBJ1-5; D is unclear. The CDR3 runs to 13 residues. Trimming shortened V by 2 bases and J by 4 bases, and 6 bases separated the two germline ends. The V gene's germline CDR1 is MNHNS and CDR2 SASEGT. In DNA, the CDR3 is TGTGCCAGCAGTGAATCACAGAATCAGCCCCAGCATTTT. Translation: CASSESQNQPQHF.

The DNA of the CDR3 is TGTGCCAGTAGTATAGATACGGGGGTTCCCGGGGAGCTGTTTTTT. This sequence encodes CASSIDTGVPGELFF. The chain is built from TRBV19 and TRBJ2-2, with D maybe TRBD2 (6 bases). The germline CDR1 and CDR2 sequences are LNHDA and SQIVND (reference sequence). V was cut by 0 bases and J by 6 bases, with 11 bases left in between. The CDR3 contains 15 residues. The variable domain in full, with the rest retrieved from reference TRBV19 and TRBJ2-2, is DGGITQSPKYLFRKEGQNVTLSCEQNLNHDAMYWYRQDPGQGLRLIYYSQIVNDFQKGDIAEGYSVSREKKESFPLTVTSAQKNPTAFYLCASSIDTGVPGELFFGEGSRLTVL.

This rearrangement joins TRBV27 to TRBJ2-1; 7 positions agree with TRBD2. This CDR3 has 16 amino acids. Germline lookup yields CDR1 MNHEY and CDR2 SMNVEV (reference sequence). The J segment lost 3 bases and the V segment lost 6 bases, leaving 11 bases of the junction unmatched. The CDR3 here is CASSLNGLAGYNEQFF. Here the CDR3 DNA reads TGTGCCAGCAGCCTCAACGGGTTAGCGGGCTACAATGAGCAGTTCTTC.

The count of this clone is one. The chain employs TRBV21-1 and TRBJ1-3. TRBV21-1 is a known pseudogene. The CDR3 has 12 amino acids. CDR3 amino acids: CASSKKRNTIYF. As DNA, the CDR3 is TGTGCCAGCAGCAAAAAGAGAAACACCATATATTTT.

The chain combines TRBV28 with TRBJ2-3; D uncertain. This CDR3 has 14 amino acids. Germline V gives CDR1 MDHEN, CDR2 SYDVKM. With 6 bases removed from V and 2 bases from J, the gap between germline ends came to 12 bases. CDR3 in DNA: TGTGCCAGCAGCTCGGGCCCGTACACAGATACGCAGTATTTT. The encoded protein is CASSSGPYTDTQYF. The full variable domain, its missing parts supplied by reference TRBV28 and TRBJ2-3, is DVKVTQSSRYLVKRTGEKVFLECVQDMDHENMFWYRQDPGLGLRLIYFSYDVKMKEKGDIPEGYSVSREKKERFSLILESASTNQTSMYLCASSSGPYTDTQYFGPGTRLTVL.

In its sample, this clone was seen once. This chain joins TRBV10-1 and TRBJ2-4, with D possibly matching TRBD1 (5 bases). The V and J ends lost 0 bases and 3 bases respectively, with 9 bases between them. The CDR3 is 15 amino acids. Germline-derived CDR1 and CDR2 are WNHNN and SYGVQD (reference sequence). CDR3 bases: TGCGCCAGCAGTGAGTCCCTACAGGACAAAAACATTCAGTACTTC. Translation: CASSESLQDKNIQYF.

V usage is TRBV23-1 and J usage is TRBJ2-7; D remains unclear. TRBV23-1 falls under the ORF class, with uncertain function. This CDR3 has 14 residues. The ends were cut back, 4 bases at V and 0 bases at J, with 10 bases in the middle. DNA of the CDR3: TGCGCCAGCAGTCGTAGAGCAGCCTCCTACGAGCAGTACTTC. Translation: CASSRRAASYEQYF.

V and J are TRBV18 and TRBJ2-5, with D perhaps matching TRBD2 (5 bases). Trimming pared 3 bases from V and 1 base from J, leaving 6 bases between. CDR1 is KGHSH, CDR2 LQKENI, per germline. The CDR3 runs to 13 residues. The CDR3 region is CASSPGLQETQYF. The CDR3 DNA sequence: TGTGCCAGCTCACCCGGACTCCAAGAGACCCAGTACTTC.

The gene calls are TRBV5-1 and TRBJ1-1; possibly TRBD1 for D (6 bases). Germline V gives CDR1 SGHRS, CDR2 YFSETQ. V lost 5 bases and J lost 3, with 14 bases in between. The CDR3 length is 14 residues. CDR3 in amino acids: CASSPSYRDTEAFF. Written as DNA, the CDR3 is TGCGCCAGCAGTCCTTCCTACAGGGACACTGAAGCTTTCTTT.

The V gene is TRBV28, the J gene TRBJ2-4, with D possibly matching TRBD2 (7 bases). Between the trimmed V and J ends, which lost 3 bases and 8 bases, there was a span of 14 bases. Germline V gives CDR1 MDHEN, CDR2 SYDVKM. This CDR3 has 14 residues. The CDR3 sequence: CASSFFQGRDIQYF. The DNA of the CDR3 is TGTGCCAGCAGTTTTTTTCAGGGGAGGGACATTCAGTACTTC. The whole variable domain, filled in from reference TRBV28 and TRBJ2-4, reads DVKVTQSSRYLVKRTGEKVFLECVQDMDHENMFWYRQDPGLGLRLIYFSYDVKMKEKGDIPEGYSVSREKKERFSLILESASTNQTSMYLCASSFFQGRDIQYFGAGTRLSVL.

The V gene is TRBV28, the J gene TRBJ1-5; D is unclear. Germline-derived CDR1 and CDR2 are MDHEN and SYDVKM. Trimming took 2 bases from V and 3 from J, leaving 11 bases between them. The CDR3 covers 15 residues. CDR3 sequence reads: CASSLKLGINQPQHF. CDR3 nucleotide sequence: TGTGCCAGCAGTTTAAAATTAGGGATCAATCAGCCCCAGCATTTT.

This clone showed up just a few times. This chain's CDR3 is CASRYQGLNTEAFF. The CDR3 coding sequence is TGTGCCAGCAGGTATCAGGGGCTAAACACTGAAGCTTTCTTT. The chain combines TRBV2 with TRBJ1-1; possible D gene TRBD1, 6 bases. CDR1 is SNHLY and CDR2 is FYNNEI in the germline V gene. This CDR3 spans 14 amino acids. V gave up 6 bases and J gave up 2 bases, with 13 bases separating them. Supplemented by reference TRBV2 and TRBJ1-1, the full variable domain reads EPEVTQTPSHQVTQMGQEVILRCVPISNHLYFYWYRQILGQKVEFLVSFYNNEISEKSEIFDDQFSVERPDGSNFTLKIRSTKLEDSAMYFCASRYQGLNTEAFFGQGTRLTVV.

The chain combines TRBV20-1 with TRBJ2-7, with D perhaps being TRBD1 or TRBD2 (6 bases each). Germline V lookup: CDR1 DFQATT, CDR2 SNEGSKA (reference sequence). The CDR3 extends over 11 amino acids. With 5 bases removed from V and 4 bases from J, the gap between germline ends came to 9 bases. CDR3 nucleotide sequence: TGCAGTGCTTTAGGGGGGTACGAGCAGTACTTC. Protein product: CSALGGYEQYF.

This clone appeared once. The chain recombines TRBV18 with TRBJ2-7; 8 positions agree with TRBD2. The CDR3 sequence is 18 residues long. Trimming took 2 bases from V and 0 from J; bases not matched to a gene: 12. Looked up from germline, CDR1 is KGHSH and CDR2 is LQKENI. This CDR3 reads CASSPRGVAAGASYEQYF. The CDR3 coding sequence is TGTGCCAGCTCACCAAGGGGAGTGGCAGCGGGGGCCTCCTACGAGCAGTACTTC.

The chain recombines TRBV5-3 with TRBJ1-3, with D tentatively TRBD1 (5 bases). TRBV5-3 belongs to the ORF category, with a function that is uncertain. This CDR3 is 19 amino acids long. V gave up 4 bases and J gave up 0 bases, with 23 bases separating them. CDR3 residues: CARSLRIGPTDVSGNTIYF. The CDR3 coding sequence is TGTGCCAGAAGCCTACGGATCGGACCGACAGACGTCTCTGGAAACACCATATATTTT.

V is TRBV29-1 and J is TRBJ2-1; 7 bases fit TRBD2. The CDR3 is 13 amino acids. CDR1 is SQVTM, CDR2 ANQGSEA, per germline. The V segment lost 8 bases and the J segment 7 bases; nucleotides outside the gene matches: 11. The CDR3 DNA follows: TGCAGCAAGGCTAGCGGTTTTACTAATGAGCAGTTCTTC. It specifies CSKASGFTNEQFF.

The V gene is TRBV19, the J gene TRBJ1-2; no clear D gene. The CDR3 spans 15 residues. Looked up from germline, CDR1 is LNHDA and CDR2 is SQIVND (reference sequence). Trimming took 3 bases from V and 3 from J, leaving 14 bases between them. The CDR3 sequence: CASSIEAGFDYGYTF. The CDR3 DNA reads TGTGCCAGTAGTATTGAGGCTGGGTTTGACTATGGCTACACCTTC.